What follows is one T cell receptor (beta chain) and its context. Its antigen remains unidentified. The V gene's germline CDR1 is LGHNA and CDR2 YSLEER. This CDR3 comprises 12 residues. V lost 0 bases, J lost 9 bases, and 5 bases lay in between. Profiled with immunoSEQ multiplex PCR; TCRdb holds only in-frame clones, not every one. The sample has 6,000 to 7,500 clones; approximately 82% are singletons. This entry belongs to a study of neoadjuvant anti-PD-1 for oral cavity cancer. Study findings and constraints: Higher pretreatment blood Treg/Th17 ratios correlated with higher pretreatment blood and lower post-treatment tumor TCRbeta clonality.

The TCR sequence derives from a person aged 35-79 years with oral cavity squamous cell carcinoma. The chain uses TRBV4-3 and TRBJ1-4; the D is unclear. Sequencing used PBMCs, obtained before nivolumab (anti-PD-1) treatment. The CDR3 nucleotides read TGCGCCAGCAGCCAAGATCTCCAAAAACTGTTTTTT. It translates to CASSQDLQKLFF.